This T cell receptor beta chain originates from a study of blood T cells in healthy people across ages. Whole-study results and caveats: Compared with aged donors, long-lived donors showed fewer expanded clones, suggesting selection. Per-million-T-cell TCR beta diversity fell roughly linearly with age.

As concerns this clonotype: Its target is unknown.

This CDR3 has 13 residues. Deletions cut 5 bases from V and 4 bases from J, with 11 bases between. Germline assignment: CDR1 LNHDA and CDR2 SQIVND (reference sequence). Through a sample-barcoded 5' primer and a J-beta primer mix, a second PCR was run for roughly 6 to 11 cycles. CDR3-containing paired-end reads numbering at least 2.5 million came from each sample. MiXCR, applied by TCRdb to the 5' RACE reads, yields one record per CDR3 protein. The sample shows about 1.6 million distinct CDR3 sequences, around 36% of them seen only once. Sequenced material: blood. This sequence originates from a woman aged 25 to 39 in good health. This chain uses TRBV19 with TRBJ2-5; D uncertain. The CDR3 is CASSRARGETQYF. CDR3 coding DNA: TGTGCCAGTAGTCGGGCAAGAGGAGAGACCCAGTACTTC.